The 3 T cell receptor beta chains listed next were all sequenced from one sample in a study of neurological immune-mediated disorders. From the 5' RACE reads, TCRdb called clonotypes with MiXCR, one entry per CDR3 protein. The sample has about 88,000 distinct CDR3 sequences; 3.5% are singletons. Material: PBMCs. These receptors all stem from a woman in her late teens or twenties with multiple sclerosis.

This clonotype was seen many times. CDR3 amino acids: CASSTLPLYNEQFF. CDR3 bases: TGTGCCAGCAGTACCCTGCCCTTATACAATGAGCAGTTCTTC. The genes are TRBV6-5 and TRBJ2-1; D gene unclear. From germline, CDR1 is MNHEY and CDR2 SVGAGI. The CDR3 loop spans 14 amino acids. Trimming took 5 bases from V and 4 from J, leaving 12 bases between them.

In its sample, this clonotype was seen many times. The chain recombines TRBV2 with TRBJ2-7; the D gene is possibly TRBD1 (5 bases). Germline assignment: CDR1 SNHLY and CDR2 FYNNEI. The CDR3 runs 13 residues. V lost 3 bases and J 2 bases, leaving 8 bases between the germline ends. The CDR3 sequence: CASSDPGTYEQYF. The CDR3 DNA is TGTGCCAGCAGTGATCCAGGGACCTACGAGCAGTACTTC.

The chain links TRBV7-8 to TRBJ2-2; D remains unclear. The V and J ends lost 1 base and 1 base respectively, with 10 bases between them. The CDR3 is 16 residues long. Germline-derived CDR1 and CDR2 are SGHVS and FQNEAQ. For the CDR3, the DNA is TGTGCCAGCAGCTTAGTGCGAGGTCTGAACACCGGGGAGCTGTTTTTT. Encoded protein: CASSLVRGLNTGELFF.